This T cell receptor beta chain was identified in a study of CD4+ T cells in melanoma. Study outcomes and limitations: Diverse differentiation states were reported for melanoma neoantigen-specific CD4+ T cells. A reported correlation linked neoantigen-specific CD4+ T cells to CD8+, macrophage and B cell function.

This CDR3 is 12 amino acids long. Germline V gene data show CDR1 as GTSNPN and CDR2 as SVGIG (reference sequence). V lost 4 bases and J 6 bases, leaving 12 bases between the germline ends. This clone was observed many times. Antigen specificity is unknown. Profiling relied on immunoSEQ multiplex PCR, and the TCRdb table lists in-frame clones only, not all of them. The sample yields roughly 54,000 clones, about 91% seen once. Sequencing was carried out using peripheral blood. This receptor was identified in a human donor with melanoma. The J gene is TRBJ1-2, the V gene TRBV30; a weak D match, TRBD1 (5 bases). CDR3 amino acids: CAWITGTDGYTF. The DNA for the CDR3 is TGTGCCTGGATCACCGGGACGGATGGCTACACCTTC.